This passage covers 32 T cell receptor beta chains from one sample sequenced in a study of cytomegalovirus exposure and HLA in healthy donors. The PCR used 60 Vbeta and 13 Jbeta primers. Sequencing was performed with immunoSEQ multiplex PCR; in TCRdb, only in-frame clones are kept and a portion is missing. The sample totals 95,000 to 150,000 clones; its top ten clones hold about 0.93%. The sequencing input was PBMCs. The receptors derive from a man between 18 and 29 years old in good health and CMV-seronegative.

The CDR3 loop reads CASSLDGRGNQPQHF. DNA for the CDR3: TGTGCCAGCAGCTTGGACGGACGGGGGAATCAGCCCCAGCATTTT. The chain is built from TRBV7-8 and TRBJ1-5; perhaps TRBD1 as D (5 bases). V was shortened by 3 bases and J by 4 bases, with 13 bases between the two germline ends. Germline V gene sequence: CDR1 SGHVS, CDR2 FQNEAQ. The CDR3 extends over 15 amino acids.

The genes are TRBV5-1 and TRBJ2-5, with D tentatively TRBD2 (6 bases). In germline, CDR1 is SGHRS, CDR2 YFSETQ. With 0 bases removed from V and 2 bases from J, the gap between germline ends came to 11 bases. CDR3 length: 15 residues. As DNA, the CDR3 is TGCGCCAGCAGCTTGGGACTAGTATGGCAAGAGACCCAGTACTTC. This codes for CASSLGLVWQETQYF. Filled out from reference TRBV5-1 and TRBJ2-5, the complete variable domain reads KAGVTQTPRYLIKTRGQQVTLSCSPISGHRSVSWYQQTPGQGLQFLFEYFSETQRNKGNFPGRFSGRQFSNSRSEMNVSTLELGDSALYLCASSLGLVWQETQYFGPGTRLLVL.

The chain is built from TRBV15 and TRBJ2-2; TRBD2 matches 11 bases. The CDR3 runs 17 residues. Germline loops: CDR1 LNHNV, CDR2 YYDKDF (reference sequence). The V and J ends lost 7 bases and 5 bases, in that order; junction bases with no gene match: 12. The CDR3 DNA is TGTGCCACCACCCTACTAGCGGGAGAGTTTACTACCGGGGAGCTGTTTTTT. Amino acids: CATTLLAGEFTTGELFF.

The chain employs TRBV19 and TRBJ2-1; TRBD2 aligns across 11 bases. Unmatched junction bases numbered 8, after V lost 5 bases and J lost 5 bases. The germline CDR1 and CDR2 sequences are LNHDA and SQIVND (reference sequence). The CDR3 totals 16 residues. The CDR3 DNA reads TGTGCCAGTAGTGAAACTAGCGGGGGCCCTGACAATGAGCAGTTCTTC. Protein sequence: CASSETSGGPDNEQFF.

The chain recombines TRBV10-3 with TRBJ2-4; possible D gene TRBD1, 6 bases. Germline CDR1 and CDR2: ENHRY and SYGVKD. This CDR3 contains 14 residues. V was clipped by 0 bases and J by 7 bases, with 10 bases between them. The CDR3 reads CAISESVGANIQYF. The DNA of the CDR3 is TGTGCCATCAGTGAGTCGGTGGGGGCTAACATTCAGTACTTC.

The J gene is TRBJ1-2, the V gene TRBV7-9; D gene uncertain. The CDR3 runs to 15 residues. Germline values: CDR1 SEHNR, CDR2 FQNEAQ (reference sequence). Trimming removed 5 bases from V and 4 bases from J, with 17 bases in between. CDR3 bases: TGTGCCAGCAGCCCCCGGTGGGAGGACCCCTATGGCTACACCTTC. Its protein product is CASSPRWEDPYGYTF.

The chain recombines TRBV5-5 with TRBJ2-2, with 9 bases aligning to TRBD1. Losses at the gene ends were 4 bases for V and 4 bases for J; bases not matched to a gene: 8. The CDR3 sequence is 16 residues long. Germline CDR1 reads SGHKS; CDR2 reads YYEKEE (reference sequence). The CDR3 coding sequence is TGTGCCAGCAGCGTGTCGGGACAGGGAGCCACCGGGGAGCTGTTTTTT. Translation: CASSVSGQGATGELFF.

The chain uses TRBV5-4 and TRBJ1-3, with D possibly TRBD1 on 5 matching bases. The CDR3 length is 13 residues. CDR1 SGHNT and CDR2 YYREEE come from the germline V gene (reference sequence). Deletions cut 4 bases from V and 1 base from J, with 6 bases between. CDR3 nucleotide sequence: TGTGCCAGCAGCCGACAGTCTGGAAACACCATATATTTT. Protein sequence: CASSRQSGNTIYF. The full variable domain, its missing parts supplied by reference TRBV5-4 and TRBJ1-3, is ETGVTQSPTHLIKTRGQQVTLRCSSQSGHNTVSWYQQALGQGPQFIFQYYREEENGRGNFPPRFSGLQFPNYSSELNVNALELDDSALYLCASSRQSGNTIYFGEGSWLTVV.

The rearrangement links TRBV18 to TRBJ1-5, with TRBD1 identical over 9 bases. From germline, CDR1 is KGHSH and CDR2 LQKENI. The trim removed 3 bases at V and 6 bases at J, leaving 6 bases unmatched. The CDR3 runs 15 residues. CDR3 sequence: CASSPMGQGSQPQHF. CDR3 sequence (DNA): TGTGCCAGCTCACCTATGGGACAGGGAAGTCAGCCCCAGCATTTT.

The chain uses TRBV6-1 and TRBJ1-5; tentative D call: TRBD1 (5 bases). Per the germline V gene, CDR1 is MNHNS and CDR2 is SASEGT. There are 13 residues in the CDR3. The V end lost 10 bases, the J end lost 2 bases, and 12 bases lay between the germline ends. The chain's CDR3 is CATWWGGNQPQHF. CDR3 sequence (DNA): TGTGCCACCTGGTGGGGCGGCAATCAGCCCCAGCATTTT.

The chain couples TRBV6-5 to TRBJ2-7, with TRBD2 matching 8 bases. Germline V gene lookup returns CDR1 MNHEY and CDR2 SVGAGI. This CDR3 region has 14 residues. V lost 6 bases to trimming and J lost 5 bases; unmatched junction nucleotides: 9. Here the CDR3 reads CASSPGGVLDEQYF. In DNA, the CDR3 is TGTGCCAGCAGCCCCGGGGGGGTGTTGGACGAGCAGTACTTC.

The chain links TRBV28 to TRBJ1-2; 10 positions match TRBD1. Unmatched junction bases numbered 9, after V lost 5 bases and J lost 6 bases. The CDR3 runs to 15 residues. Germline V lookup: CDR1 MDHEN, CDR2 SYDVKM. The CDR3 DNA sequence: TGTGCCAGCAGTGCTCCCGGGACAGGGGTTCATGGCTACACCTTC. This gives the protein CASSAPGTGVHGYTF.

The chain recombines TRBV7-3 with TRBJ2-1; TRBD1 matches 8 bases. In germline, CDR1 is SGHTA, CDR2 FQGTGA. The length of the CDR3 is 15 residues. With V trimmed by 3 bases and J by 2 bases, 3 bases remained unmatched. CDR3 sequence (DNA): TGTGCCAGCAGCTTCACAGGGGGAACCTACAATGAGCAGTTCTTC. Its protein product is CASSFTGGTYNEQFF.

The V call is TRBV6-1, the J call TRBJ2-7, with 7 positions matching TRBD2. V was clipped by 6 bases and J by 0 bases; unmatched bases: 8. The CDR3 runs to 15 residues. In germline, CDR1 is MNHNS, CDR2 SASEGT. This chain's CDR3 is CASRLSRGTSYEQYF. CDR3 nucleotide sequence: TGTGCCAGCAGACTGTCGCGGGGGACCTCCTACGAGCAGTACTTC.

This sequence joins TRBV19 and TRBJ1-1; 10 bases align to TRBD1. CDR3 length: 14 amino acids. Per the germline V gene, CDR1 is LNHDA and CDR2 is SQIVND (reference sequence). Trimming cost V 3 bases and J 4 bases; bases outside gene matches: 2. CDR3 coding DNA: TGTGCCAGTAGTATGGGACAGGGGATCACTGAAGCTTTCTTT. Encoded protein: CASSMGQGITEAFF.

This rearrangement joins TRBV27 to TRBJ2-3; 9 bases are a match to TRBD1. V shed 4 bases, J shed 4 bases, and the junction held 6 bases outside the gene matches. The CDR3 is made up of 15 amino acids. Germline V gene data show CDR1 as MNHEY and CDR2 as SMNVEV (reference sequence). The CDR3 region has the DNA TGTGCCAGCAGTTACCGGGACAGGGCCCCAGATACGCAGTATTTT. Amino acids: CASSYRDRAPDTQYF.

The J gene is TRBJ2-7, the V gene TRBV7-9; 8 bases align to TRBD2. Unmatched junction bases numbered 9, after V lost 1 base and J lost 1 base. The CDR3 has 17 residues. Germline-derived CDR1 and CDR2 are SEHNR and FQNEAQ (reference sequence). The CDR3 nucleotides read TGTGCCAGCAGCTTAGGGTCTAGCGGGTACTCTTCCTACGAGCAGTACTTC. Translation gives CASSLGSSGYSSYEQYF.

The genes are TRBV7-8 and TRBJ2-1; possible D gene TRBD2, 5 bases. V dropped 2 bases and J dropped 4 bases, with 21 bases sitting between them. The CDR3 contains 18 residues. Germline-derived CDR1 and CDR2 are SGHVS and FQNEAQ. The CDR3 region is CASSLLVSFAGTYNEQFF. In nucleotides, the CDR3 is TGTGCCAGCAGCTTATTGGTCTCATTCGCGGGTACTTACAATGAGCAGTTCTTC.

The J gene is TRBJ1-1, the V gene TRBV18, with a tentative D call TRBD1 (5 bases). The germline CDR1 and CDR2 sequences are KGHSH and LQKENI. Trimming took 2 bases from V and 6 from J, leaving 13 bases between them. CDR3 size: 14 residues. The CDR3 here is CASSPSRGEAEAFF. CDR3 in DNA: TGTGCCAGCTCACCATCGAGAGGGGAGGCTGAAGCTTTCTTT.

The CDR3 coding sequence is TGCGCCAGCAGCCAACAGGGGCGATCCTATGGCTACACCTTC. It yields the protein CASSQQGRSYGYTF. The chain combines TRBV4-1 with TRBJ1-2, with a weak D call TRBD1 (6 bases). The CDR3 extends over 14 amino acids. The V gene lost 2 bases and the J gene lost 4 bases, with 11 bases spanning the gap. Per germline, CDR1 MGHRA and CDR2 YSYEKL.

This chain joins TRBV5-6 and TRBJ2-1; TRBD2 matches at 9 bases. With V trimmed by 5 bases and J by 8 bases, 11 bases remained unmatched. The CDR3 spans 15 residues. Germline CDR1 reads SGHDT; CDR2 reads YYEEEE. The CDR3 here is CASRHAGLATHEQFF. CDR3 DNA: TGTGCCAGCAGACATGCGGGACTAGCTACGCATGAGCAGTTCTTC. The complete variable domain, with remaining parts taken from reference TRBV5-6 and TRBJ2-1, reads DAGVTQSPTHLIKTRGQQVTLRCSPKSGHDTVSWYQQALGQGPQFIFQYYEEEERQRGNFPDRFSGHQFPNYSSELNVNALLLGDSALYLCASRHAGLATHEQFFGPGTRLTVL.

The V call is TRBV25-1, the J call TRBJ2-2; D call uncertain. Germline CDR1 reads MGHDK; CDR2 reads SYGVNS. Deletions cut 4 bases from V and 7 bases from J, with 4 bases between. This CDR3 has 11 amino acids. CDR3 nucleotides: TGTGCCAGCAGTGGAGTCGGGGAGCTGTTTTTT. It codes for CASSGVGELFF.

The chain carries TRBV27 and TRBJ2-7; a weak D match, TRBD2 (7 bases). Germline V CDR1 and CDR2: MNHEY, SMNVEV (reference sequence). Trimming shortened V by 6 bases and J by 4 bases, and 13 bases separated the two germline ends. The CDR3 is made up of 13 amino acids. The CDR3 here is CASRPRGGYEQYF. CDR3 sequence (DNA): TGTGCCAGCAGACCAAGGGGGGGTTACGAGCAGTACTTC.

V and J are TRBV6-1 and TRBJ1-3, with a tentative D call TRBD1 (5 bases). The length of the CDR3 is 16 residues. The germline V and J ends were trimmed by 1 base and 2 bases, with 12 bases remaining between them. Germline V gene data show CDR1 as MNHNS and CDR2 as SASEGT. DNA for the CDR3: TGTGCCAGCAGTGAAGACGCAGGGCATCCTGGAAACACCATATATTTT. This sequence encodes CASSEDAGHPGNTIYF.

About this clone: Mismatch with germline at one junction end may stem from a read error. The chain combines TRBV5-4 with TRBJ2-7; 8 bases match TRBD1. The CDR3 is made up of 14 amino acids. Looked up from germline, CDR1 is SGHNT and CDR2 is YYREEE (reference sequence). The DNA for the CDR3 is TGTGCCAACAGCTTCGCCCAGGGGGCTGAGGAGCAGTACTTC. It translates to CANSFAQGAEEQYF. Combining the CDR3 with reference TRBV5-4 and TRBJ2-7 gives the whole variable domain ETGVTQSPTHLIKTRGQQVTLRCSSQSGHNTVSWYQQALGQGPQFIFQYYREEENGRGNFPPRFSGLQFPNYSSELNVNALELDDSALYLCANSFAQGAEEQYFGPGTRLTVT.

This chain links TRBV28 with TRBJ2-7; 8 bases map to TRBD1. This CDR3 spans 13 amino acids. V shed 7 bases and J 6 bases; nucleotides not matched to a gene: 8. Germline CDR1 reads MDHEN; CDR2 reads SYDVKM. The DNA of the CDR3 is TGTGCCAGCATTCGAGACAGGGGCGCCGAGCAGTACTTC. Protein product: CASIRDRGAEQYF. Based on the CDR3 plus reference TRBV28 and TRBJ2-7, the full variable domain is DVKVTQSSRYLVKRTGEKVFLECVQDMDHENMFWYRQDPGLGLRLIYFSYDVKMKEKGDIPEGYSVSREKKERFSLILESASTNQTSMYLCASIRDRGAEQYFGPGTRLTVT.

The chain recombines TRBV12-2 with TRBJ2-7; the D call TRBD1 from the table was never checked on the DNA. TRBV12-2 represents a pseudogene. This CDR3 spans 18 amino acids. CDR3 DNA sequence: TGTGCAAGTCGCTTAGAGGTTAGGGATCGGACAGGGTTATGCGAGCAGTACTTC. The encoded protein is CASRLEVRDRTGLCEQYF.

V usage is TRBV18 and J usage is TRBJ2-7; 14 bases align to TRBD2. The CDR3 sequence is 16 residues long. J lost 3 bases, V lost 5 bases, and 6 bases had no gene match. Germline CDR1 is KGHSH and CDR2 is LQKENI. The CDR3 region is CASSSGLAGGYYEQYF. CDR3 bases: TGTGCCAGCTCATCTGGACTAGCGGGGGGATACTACGAGCAGTACTTC.

This rearrangement joins TRBV4-2 to TRBJ2-7; 10 bases align to TRBD2. Germline V gene data show CDR1 as LGHNA and CDR2 as YNFKEQ. The junction had 6 bases not matched to a gene; V was cut back by 1 base and J by 3 bases. The CDR3 is 16 amino acids. CDR3 sequence: CASSQVSAGGIYEQYF. CDR3 in DNA: TGTGCCAGCAGCCAAGTGTCAGCGGGGGGGATCTACGAGCAGTACTTC.

A remark on this clone: A read error is likely, as this CDR3 ends without the conserved phenylalanine or tryptophan. The chain is built from TRBV19 and TRBJ1-2, with TRBD1 matching 11 bases. CDR1 is LNHDA, CDR2 SQIVND, per germline (reference sequence). The junction had 6 bases not matched to a gene; V was cut back by 5 bases and J by 10 bases. CDR3 size: 13 residues. The DNA of the CDR3 is TGTGCCAGTAGTGAAAGGACAGGGGGCGCCTACACCCTC. Its translation is CASSERTGGAYTL.

V is TRBV5-5 and J is TRBJ2-3; possibly TRBD1 for D (6 bases). Germline V lookup: CDR1 SGHKS, CDR2 YYEKEE (reference sequence). Trimming removed 2 bases from V and 7 bases from J, with 11 bases in between. The CDR3 totals 13 residues. This chain's CDR3 is CASSFFGTNTQYF. The CDR3 DNA sequence: TGTGCCAGCAGCTTTTTCGGGACAAATACGCAGTATTTT. The complete variable domain, with remaining parts taken from reference TRBV5-5 and TRBJ2-3, reads DAGVTQSPTHLIKTRGQQVTLRCSPISGHKSVSWYQQVLGQGPQFIFQYYEKEERGRGNFPDRFSARQFPNYSSELNVNALLLGDSALYLCASSFFGTNTQYFGPGTRLTVL.

The rearrangement joins TRBV7-9 to TRBJ2-5, with D tentatively TRBD1 (6 bases). Germline CDR1 reads SEHNR; CDR2 reads FQNEAQ (reference sequence). The CDR3 has 14 amino acids. Trimming pared 4 bases from V and 3 bases from J, leaving 12 bases between. CDR3 region: CASSSGVGEETQYF. CDR3 sequence (DNA): TGTGCCAGCAGCTCAGGGGTGGGAGAAGAGACCCAGTACTTC. The whole variable domain, remainder taken from reference TRBV7-9 and TRBJ2-5, is DTGVSQNPRHKITKRGQNVTFRCDPISEHNRLYWYRQTLGQGPEFLTYFQNEAQLEKSRLLSDRFSAERPKGSFSTLEIQRTEQGDSAMYLCASSSGVGEETQYFGPGTRLLVL.